This T cell receptor beta chain was retrieved from a study of cytomegalovirus exposure and HLA in healthy donors. Looking at the study overall: Counted in an early data release were approximately 85 million unique TCRs from HLA-typed donors.

With 60 Vbeta and 13 Jbeta primers, the PCR was carried out. The protocol was immunoSEQ multiplex PCR, while the TCRdb copy is restricted to in-frame clones and leaves out a portion. The sample comprises 150,000 to 200,000 clones, around 80% of which are singletons, and 2% to 2.5% rests with the top ten. Germline CDR1 is SGDLS and CDR2 is YYNGEE. CDR3 size: 14 residues. Deletions cut 3 bases from V and 3 bases from J, with 12 bases between. Sequenced input: PBMCs. The chain has TRBV9 and TRBJ2-5; possible D gene TRBD1, 5 bases. The source is a woman in her forties or fifties in good health and CMV-seronegative. The DNA of the CDR3 is TGTGCCAGCAGCGCCTTACCAGGGAAAGAGACCCAGTACTTC. This sequence encodes CASSALPGKETQYF.